One and the same sample provided the 27 T cell receptor beta chains below, sequenced in a study of blood T cell repertoires in COVID-19 (dated by TCRdb to 2019 to 2021). The method behind the library was the immunoSEQ multiplex PCR assay. In its TCRdb copy, this immuneACCESS table keeps in-frame sequences only and misses some clones. Where compared with another copy, unresolved V genes explain less than half of these, and the others have no known cause. Present in this sample are 200,000 or so clones, around 86% of which were seen just once. The ten largest clonotypes hold 7% to 9% of the sample. Sequenced input: PBMCs or T cells enriched from blood (not recorded which). The receptors shown here come from a young man in a cohort exposed to, infected with or recovered from COVID-19 (not recorded which).

The chain uses TRBV19 and TRBJ2-1; 11 bases are a match to TRBD2. The CDR3 contains 16 residues. The V segment lost 3 bases and the J segment 9 bases; nucleotides outside the gene matches: 10. The germline V gene has CDR1 LNHDA and CDR2 SQIVND (reference sequence). CDR3 nucleotide sequence: TGTGCCAGTAGTATGGAGGTTAGACTAGCGGGATCTGAGCAGTTCTTC. The encoded protein is CASSMEVRLAGSEQFF.

The chain has TRBV5-1 and TRBJ2-5, with a possible D match to TRBD2 (6 bases). Trimming stripped 0 bases from V and 5 bases from J, with 11 bases between. CDR1 and CDR2 (germline): SGHRS, YFSETQ. This CDR3 is built from 14 residues. CDR3 DNA sequence: TGCGCCAGCAGCTTGGGGGCGGGACGGGAGACCCAGTACTTC. This translates into CASSLGAGRETQYF.

The chain recombines TRBV25-1 with TRBJ2-7; 9 bases map to TRBD2. V shed 5 bases, J shed 3 bases, and the junction held 8 bases outside the gene matches. The germline V gene has CDR1 MGHDK and CDR2 SYGVNS. CDR3 size: 15 residues. CDR3 DNA sequence: TGTGCCAGCAGTATCGCCGGGACTAGCCGCTACGAGCAGTACTTC. Residues: CASSIAGTSRYEQYF.

The rearrangement links TRBV5-6 to TRBJ2-7; D is ambiguous. With 7 bases removed from V and 6 bases from J, the gap between germline ends came to 17 bases. The germline CDR1 and CDR2 sequences are SGHDT and YYEEEE. The CDR3 length is 13 residues. DNA of the CDR3: TGTGCCAGCGGCTCCTCCCCCCCCGGCGAGCAGTACTTC. It yields the protein CASGSSPPGEQYF.

This clone has only a few counts. This chain links TRBV11-2 with TRBJ2-3, with 9 bases lining up with TRBD1. This CDR3 comprises 17 residues. Per the germline V gene, CDR1 is SGHAT and CDR2 is FQNNGV. V was pared by 1 base and J by 5 bases, with 10 bases of the junction left unmatched. CDR3 residues: CASSLVPGQGFGDTQYF. CDR3 nucleotides: TGTGCCAGCAGCTTAGTTCCGGGACAGGGCTTCGGAGATACGCAGTATTTT.

This chain joins TRBV7-2 and TRBJ2-4; TRBD2 matches 8 bases. Looked up from germline, CDR1 is SGHTA and CDR2 is FQGNSA. V was pared by 1 base and J by 6 bases, with 8 bases of the junction left unmatched. The CDR3 runs to 16 residues. DNA of the CDR3: TGTGCCAGCAGCTTAGGGGTTAGCGGGATAGGAAACATTCAGTACTTC. Its protein is CASSLGVSGIGNIQYF.

The J gene is TRBJ1-4, the V gene TRBV18; TRBD1 might be the D (6 bases). CDR1 KGHSH and CDR2 LQKENI come from the germline V gene. The V end was cut by 4 bases, the J end by 7 bases, with 16 bases between. This CDR3 is 15 amino acids long. The CDR3 nucleotides are TGTGCCAGCTCACACCGGGTCATGGACAGTGAAAAACTGTTTTTT. It yields the protein CASSHRVMDSEKLFF.

The chain uses TRBV28 and TRBJ1-5, with no clear D. Looked up from germline, CDR1 is MDHEN and CDR2 is SYDVKM. Trimming shortened V by 0 bases and J by 2 bases, and 11 bases separated the two germline ends. The CDR3 extends over 16 amino acids. The CDR3 DNA follows: TGTGCCAGCAGTTTATGGGTCTCGTCGGGCAATCAGCCCCAGCATTTT. This codes for CASSLWVSSGNQPQHF. The full variable domain, with the rest looked up from reference TRBV28 and TRBJ1-5, is DVKVTQSSRYLVKRTGEKVFLECVQDMDHENMFWYRQDPGLGLRLIYFSYDVKMKEKGDIPEGYSVSREKKERFSLILESASTNQTSMYLCASSLWVSSGNQPQHFGDGTRLSIL.

The genes are TRBV6-2 or TRBV6-3 and TRBJ2-7, with D possibly TRBD1 on 6 matching bases. The ends were cut back, 4 bases at V and 2 bases at J, with 15 bases in the middle. Germline lookup yields CDR1 MNHEY and CDR2 SVGEGT. The length of the CDR3 is 15 residues. The CDR3 is CASSFRQDGTYEQYF. The CDR3, as DNA: TGTGCCAGCAGTTTCCGACAGGACGGGACCTACGAGCAGTACTTC.

This rearrangement joins TRBV28 to TRBJ2-4; maybe TRBD1 (5 bases). Germline V lookup: CDR1 MDHEN, CDR2 SYDVKM. The CDR3 is 12 residues long. V was trimmed by 2 bases and J by 13 bases, leaving 12 bases between them. The CDR3 reads CASSLRGTPQYF. The CDR3, as DNA: TGTGCCAGCAGTTTAAGGGGTACGCCACAGTACTTC.

This chain joins TRBV2 and TRBJ2-1; D is perhaps TRBD2 (5 bases). Deletions cut 9 bases from V and 0 bases from J, with 9 bases between. The germline V gene has CDR1 SNHLY and CDR2 FYNNEI. The CDR3 length is 13 residues. CDR3 DNA sequence: TGTGCCAGGGACGGAGGCTCCTACAATGAGCAGTTCTTC. Translation: CARDGGSYNEQFF.

The rearrangement uses TRBV29-1 and TRBJ1-2, with D unclear. CDR1 and CDR2 from the germline V gene are SQVTM and ANQGSEA. This CDR3 has 12 residues. The CDR3 reads CSVQEGGYGYTF. As DNA, the CDR3 is TGCAGTGTCCAGGAAGGTGGATATGGCTACACCTTC.

This chain uses TRBV5-1 with TRBJ2-5; D remains ambiguous. Between the trimmed V and J ends, which lost 5 bases and 5 bases, there was a span of 19 bases. In germline, CDR1 is SGHRS, CDR2 YFSETQ. CDR3 size: 15 residues. The CDR3 is CASRILPFAGETQYF. The CDR3 DNA reads TGCGCCAGCAGAATCTTACCTTTCGCCGGGGAGACCCAGTACTTC.

The rearrangement uses TRBV7-2 and TRBJ1-3; D is possibly TRBD1 (6 bases). Per germline, CDR1 SGHTA and CDR2 FQGNSA. V lost 1 base and J 4 bases, leaving 8 bases between the germline ends. The CDR3 sequence is 14 residues long. CDR3 loop: CASSLGGGGNTIYF. The DNA for the CDR3 is TGTGCCAGCAGCTTAGGAGGGGGAGGAAACACCATATATTTT.

This chain joins TRBV6-5 and TRBJ2-2; D is unclear. Germline V gene sequence: CDR1 MNHEY, CDR2 SVGAGI. The V end was cut by 6 bases, the J end by 0 bases, with 8 bases between. The CDR3 has 14 amino acids. CDR3 amino acids: CASSRLANTGELFF. DNA for the CDR3: TGTGCCAGCAGCCGGTTGGCGAACACCGGGGAGCTGTTTTTT.

The V and J genes are TRBV9 and TRBJ1-3, with 9 bases fitting TRBD1. This CDR3 has 16 residues. Germline V gene sequence: CDR1 SGDLS, CDR2 YYNGEE. The J segment lost 7 bases and the V segment lost 0 bases, leaving 8 bases of the junction unmatched. CDR3 DNA sequence: TGTGCCAGCAGCGTAGATCACAGGGGGCAAGGGAACACCATATATTTT. Its translation: CASSVDHRGQGNTIYF.

J is TRBJ2-3 and V is TRBV3-1 (or the pseudogene TRBV3-2); possible D gene TRBD2, 5 bases. V was pared by 0 bases and J by 2 bases, with 15 bases between. The CDR3 covers 17 residues. From germline, CDR1 is LGHDT and CDR2 YNNKEL (reference sequence). CDR3 residues: CASSQDQLRETTDTQYF. The CDR3 nucleotides are TGTGCCAGCAGCCAAGATCAATTGAGGGAGACCACAGATACGCAGTATTTT.

The CDR3 coding sequence is TGTGCCAGCAGTAAGGACAACTCCTACGAGCAGTACTTC. As protein: CASSKDNSYEQYF. The chain couples TRBV6-5 to TRBJ2-7, with D possibly matching TRBD1 (5 bases). There are 13 residues in the CDR3. Germline loops: CDR1 MNHEY, CDR2 SVGAGI. The V end was cut by 5 bases, the J end by 0 bases, with 8 bases between.

This chain joins TRBV28 and TRBJ1-4; no definite D call. Germline V gene data show CDR1 as MDHEN and CDR2 as SYDVKM. V lost 7 bases and J lost 2, with 14 bases in between. CDR3 size: 15 residues. The CDR3 DNA reads TGTGCCAGCACTTCGCCAGTCGGGACTAATGAAAAACTGTTTTTT. Encoded protein: CASTSPVGTNEKLFF.

The chain employs TRBV7-3 and TRBJ2-4; D may be TRBD2 (6 bases). Germline V CDR1 and CDR2: SGHTA, FQGTGA. This CDR3 has 16 residues. Between the trimmed V and J ends, which lost 2 bases and 10 bases, there was a span of 21 bases. Here the CDR3 DNA reads TGTGCCAGCAGCTTAGAGGCCGGCGGGAAAAAACGTATTCAGTACTTC. Its translation is CASSLEAGGKKRIQYF.

The genes are TRBV21-1 and TRBJ2-2; the table names TRBD2, a call not compared with the DNA. TRBV21-1 is a pseudogene. The CDR3 spans 14 residues. CDR3 amino acids: CASSNRSNTGELFF. In DNA form, the CDR3 reads TGTGCCAGCAGCAATCGGTCGAACACCGGGGAGCTGTTTTTT.

This sequence joins TRBV10-1 and TRBJ2-1; weak D call: TRBD2 (5 bases). Trimming cost V 8 bases and J 2 bases, with 19 bases left between them. Germline CDR1 and CDR2: WNHNN and SYGVQD (reference sequence). The CDR3 length is 16 residues. As DNA, the CDR3 is TGCGCCAGCGGCCCGACCGACTACCCTCCCTACAATGAGCAGTTCTTC. It specifies CASGPTDYPPYNEQFF.

The V gene is TRBV16, the J gene TRBJ2-7; D is possibly TRBD2 (6 bases). Germline values: CDR1 KGHSY, CDR2 FQNENV. V was cut by 5 bases and J by 2 bases, with 13 bases left in between. The CDR3 spans 14 residues. CDR3 DNA: TGTGCCAGCAGCAGAGGAGGGCAGACCTACGAGCAGTACTTC. Translation gives CASSRGGQTYEQYF.

The chain recombines TRBV19 with TRBJ2-1, with D perhaps matching TRBD2 (6 bases). The V and J ends lost 9 bases and 2 bases respectively, with 29 bases between them. The CDR3 extends over 19 amino acids. Germline lookup yields CDR1 LNHDA and CDR2 SQIVND (reference sequence). The DNA for the CDR3 is TGTGCCAGAACCTCGGTGCCTTCTAACTATAGCGGTACCTACAATGAGCAGTTCTTC. Translating gives CARTSVPSNYSGTYNEQFF.

In the case of this clone: The junction differs from germline at one of its ends, possibly a read error. The chain is built from TRBV6-5 and TRBJ2-5; D unclear. This CDR3 spans 12 amino acids. Germline CDR1 reads MNHEY; CDR2 reads SVGAGI. Here the CDR3 reads CASSYPREAQYF. In DNA, the CDR3 is TGTGCCAGCAGTTACCCAAGAGAGGCCCAGTACTTC.

Written as DNA, the CDR3 is TGTGCCAGCAGGGGGACTAGCGGGGGCTTTAGGACCCAGTACTTC. Translating gives CASRGTSGGFRTQYF. The chain recombines TRBV6-5 with TRBJ2-5; TRBD2 aligns across 14 bases. The ends lost 6 bases at V and 7 bases at J; junction bases unmatched: 7. This CDR3 comprises 15 residues. Germline lookup yields CDR1 MNHEY and CDR2 SVGAGI.

Here the CDR3 reads CASSINRVTGYGYTF. The CDR3 DNA reads TGTGCCAGTAGTATAAACAGGGTGACGGGCTATGGCTACACCTTC. The rearrangement joins TRBV19 to TRBJ1-2; D possibly corresponds to TRBD1 (6 bases). The CDR3 runs to 15 residues. Germline assignment: CDR1 LNHDA and CDR2 SQIVND (reference sequence). Trimming left V 2 bases short and J 4 bases short, with 14 bases between.